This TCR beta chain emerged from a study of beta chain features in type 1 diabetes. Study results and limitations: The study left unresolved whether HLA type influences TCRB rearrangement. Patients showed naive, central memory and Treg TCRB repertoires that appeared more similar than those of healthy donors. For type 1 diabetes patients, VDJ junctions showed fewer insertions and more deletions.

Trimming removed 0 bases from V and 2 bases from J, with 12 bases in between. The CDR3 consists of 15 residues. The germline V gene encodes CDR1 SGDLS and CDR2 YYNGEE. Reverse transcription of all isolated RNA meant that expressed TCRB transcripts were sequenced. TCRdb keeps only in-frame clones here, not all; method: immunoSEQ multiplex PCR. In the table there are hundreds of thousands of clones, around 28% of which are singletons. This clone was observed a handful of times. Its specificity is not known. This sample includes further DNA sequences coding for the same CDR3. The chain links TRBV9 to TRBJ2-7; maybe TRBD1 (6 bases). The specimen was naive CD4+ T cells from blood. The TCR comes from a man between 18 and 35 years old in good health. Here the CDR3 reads CASSVAAGVAYEQYF. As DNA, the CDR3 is TGTGCCAGCAGCGTAGCGGCAGGGGTCGCCTACGAGCAGTACTTC.